These 22 T cell receptor beta chains share one sample of origin, sequenced in a study of Ad26.COV2.S vaccination and SARS-CoV-2 variants. Repertoires were generated with immunoSEQ multiplex PCR, while TCRdb's copy carries only in-frame clones and drops some. Seen here are 380,000 or so clones, around 90% observed once, and the top ten hold 6.4%. Treatment meaning: 19 received Ad26.COV2.S at low or high dose, single or two shots; about five received placebo; per-sample allocation not given. Collection of the samples took place on day 63 after the first injection of vaccine or placebo. This specimen was peripheral blood, taken in a trial of Ad26.COV2.S vaccine versus placebo. These receptors were taken from a person between 18 and 65 years old who received the Ad26.COV2.S COVID-19 vaccine or a placebo.

The rearrangement links TRBV19 to TRBJ1-1, with TRBD1 as a possible D gene (5 bases). Germline V lookup: CDR1 LNHDA, CDR2 SQIVND (reference sequence). The length of the CDR3 is 15 residues. The V gene lost 4 bases and the J gene lost 4 bases, with 16 bases spanning the gap. The CDR3 loop reads CASSTGRPLGTEAFF. CDR3 DNA: TGTGCCAGTAGTACAGGGAGGCCCCTCGGCACTGAAGCTTTCTTT.

The V call is TRBV18, the J call TRBJ2-1; D is unresolved. From germline, CDR1 is KGHSH and CDR2 LQKENI. This CDR3 spans 13 amino acids. V shed 0 bases and J shed 6 bases, with 6 bases lying between them. For the CDR3, the DNA is TGTGCCAGCTCACCACCGGCCGGCAATGAGCAGTTCTTC. Its translation is CASSPPAGNEQFF.

V is TRBV28 and J is TRBJ1-5, with D perhaps matching TRBD1 (6 bases). Trimming cost V 4 bases and J 6 bases, with 13 bases left between them. Germline CDR1 and CDR2: MDHEN and SYDVKM. CDR3 length equals 14 residues. The CDR3 DNA reads as TGTGCCAGCAGTTCGACAGGTTTTCTTCAGCCCCAGCATTTT. As protein: CASSSTGFLQPQHF. The whole variable domain, remainder taken from reference TRBV28 and TRBJ1-5, is DVKVTQSSRYLVKRTGEKVFLECVQDMDHENMFWYRQDPGLGLRLIYFSYDVKMKEKGDIPEGYSVSREKKERFSLILESASTNQTSMYLCASSSTGFLQPQHFGDGTRLSIL.

This rearrangement joins TRBV27 to TRBJ1-5; a possible D gene is TRBD1 (6 bases). The CDR3 totals 14 residues. Germline V CDR1 and CDR2: MNHEY, SMNVEV (reference sequence). V was trimmed by 5 bases and J by 6 bases, leaving 14 bases between them. The CDR3 nucleotides read TGTGCCAGCAGTCCAGGGGCCTTAAGTCAGCCCCAGCATTTT. Translating it yields CASSPGALSQPQHF.

The chain combines TRBV7-9 with TRBJ2-1; D gene uncertain. CDR3 length: 15 amino acids. CDR1 SEHNR and CDR2 FQNEAQ come from the germline V gene (reference sequence). V was shortened by 3 bases and J by 4 bases, with 13 bases between the two germline ends. DNA for the CDR3: TGTGCCAGCAGCTTCGGAATTGGATTATACAATGAGCAGTTCTTC. Translation: CASSFGIGLYNEQFF.

V usage is TRBV12-3 or TRBV12-4 and J usage is TRBJ1-3, with D unresolved. Trimming removed 8 bases from V and 0 bases from J, with 5 bases in between. The CDR3 has 12 amino acids. The CDR3 here is CASGNSGNTIYF. DNA for the CDR3: TGTGCCAGCGGGAACTCTGGAAACACCATATATTTT.

This clone has a handful of counts. As DNA, the CDR3 is TGTGCCAGCAGTGCACAGGTTTATGGCTACACCTTC. It codes for CASSAQVYGYTF. V and J are TRBV28 and TRBJ1-2; TRBD1 might be the D (5 bases). The CDR3 sequence is 12 residues long. Trimming shortened V by 5 bases and J by 5 bases, and 9 bases separated the two germline ends. Germline-derived CDR1 and CDR2 are MDHEN and SYDVKM.

V is TRBV15 and J is TRBJ2-7; D may be TRBD1 (6 bases). This CDR3 contains 15 residues. Trimming removed 1 base from V and 6 bases from J, with 16 bases in between. Germline lookup yields CDR1 LNHNV and CDR2 YYDKDF (reference sequence). The CDR3 spells CATSRGQVRIVEQYF. CDR3 sequence (DNA): TGTGCCACCAGCAGAGGACAGGTGAGGATCGTCGAGCAGTACTTC.

This rearrangement joins TRBV7-6 to TRBJ1-1, with D perhaps matching TRBD1 (6 bases). CDR1 and CDR2 (germline): SGHVS, FNYEAQ. This CDR3 is built from 15 residues. The V end lost 0 bases, the J end lost 1 base, and 9 bases lay between the germline ends. CDR3 amino acids: CASSLARGTNTEAFF. CDR3 DNA: TGTGCCAGCAGCTTAGCCAGGGGCACGAACACTGAAGCTTTCTTT.

The genes are TRBV3-1 (or the pseudogene TRBV3-2) and TRBJ2-3; D call uncertain. The CDR3 contains 14 residues. Trimming stripped 0 bases from V and 3 bases from J, with 7 bases between. Germline V lookup: CDR1 LGHDT, CDR2 YNNKEL (reference sequence). This CDR3 reads CASSQDHSTDTQYF. The CDR3 region has the DNA TGTGCCAGCAGCCAAGATCATTCGACAGATACGCAGTATTTT.

The CDR3 loop is CASSSSVEGGPGEQFF. The CDR3 DNA reads as TGTGCCAGCAGCTCCTCTGTGGAGGGAGGGCCCGGTGAGCAGTTCTTC. The J gene is TRBJ2-1, the V gene TRBV5-5; 7 bases line up with TRBD2. Germline CDR1 reads SGHKS; CDR2 reads YYEKEE (reference sequence). CDR3 length: 16 amino acids. V lost 3 bases and J lost 9; bases outside the gene matches: 15. The full variable domain, completed using reference TRBV5-5 and TRBJ2-1, is DAGVTQSPTHLIKTRGQQVTLRCSPISGHKSVSWYQQVLGQGPQFIFQYYEKEERGRGNFPDRFSARQFPNYSSELNVNALLLGDSALYLCASSSSVEGGPGEQFFGPGTRLTVL.

The rearrangement joins TRBV19 to TRBJ1-3, with D possibly matching TRBD1 (5 bases). V was shortened by 4 bases and J by 2 bases, with 12 bases between the two germline ends. Germline V gene lookup returns CDR1 LNHDA and CDR2 SQIVND (reference sequence). The CDR3 spans 15 residues. The CDR3, as DNA: TGTGCCAGTAGTACACCAGGGTCCACTGGAAACACCATATATTTT. Translated: CASSTPGSTGNTIYF. The entire variable domain, with the rest obtained from reference TRBV19 and TRBJ1-3, is as follows: DGGITQSPKYLFRKEGQNVTLSCEQNLNHDAMYWYRQDPGQGLRLIYYSQIVNDFQKGDIAEGYSVSREKKESFPLTVTSAQKNPTAFYLCASSTPGSTGNTIYFGEGSWLTVV.

The rearrangement links TRBV6-2 or TRBV6-3 to TRBJ2-7; D possibly corresponds to TRBD1 (7 bases). Trimming left V 5 bases short and J 1 base short, with 12 bases between. The CDR3 runs 14 residues. CDR1 MNHEY and CDR2 SVGEGT come from the germline V gene. The CDR3 nucleotides are TGTGCCAGCAGTCCCCCAGGGGGGTCCTACGAGCAGTACTTC. This translates into CASSPPGGSYEQYF.

This clone was seen just once. The chain combines TRBV27 with TRBJ1-5, with a tentative D call TRBD1 (6 bases). The CDR3 contains 16 residues. From germline, CDR1 is MNHEY and CDR2 SMNVEV (reference sequence). V was clipped by 2 bases and J by 0 bases, with 11 bases between them. DNA of the CDR3: TGTGCCAGCAGTTTAAGGCAGGGGAATAGCAATCAGCCCCAGCATTTT. It translates to CASSLRQGNSNQPQHF.

This rearrangement joins TRBV27 to TRBJ1-5; the match to TRBD1 covers 11 bases. Germline values: CDR1 MNHEY, CDR2 SMNVEV (reference sequence). V lost 4 bases, J lost 2 bases, and 10 bases stayed unmatched. The CDR3 is 18 amino acids. The DNA of the CDR3 is TGTGCCAGCAGTTCAATTCCGGGACAGGGGGTGGGCAATCAGCCCCAGCATTTT. The encoded protein is CASSSIPGQGVGNQPQHF.

There are a few counts of this clone. The chain combines TRBV6-4 with TRBJ2-7; 11 bases are a match to TRBD2. The germline V gene encodes CDR1 MRHNA and CDR2 SNTAGT. The CDR3 extends over 16 amino acids. The junction had 4 bases not matched to a gene; V was cut back by 3 bases and J by 0 bases. CDR3 amino acids: CASSELAGVPSYEQYF. The DNA of the CDR3 is TGTGCCAGCAGTGAACTAGCGGGAGTCCCCTCCTACGAGCAGTACTTC.

The V and J genes are TRBV5-1 and TRBJ1-5, with a weak D call TRBD1 (6 bases). The V end lost 3 bases, the J end lost 3 bases, and 10 bases lay between the germline ends. The CDR3 sequence is 14 residues long. Looked up from germline, CDR1 is SGHRS and CDR2 is YFSETQ. CDR3 loop: CASSSGEINQPQHF. The CDR3 DNA follows: TGCGCCAGCAGCTCAGGGGAGATCAATCAGCCCCAGCATTTT.

The chain is built from TRBV3-1 (or the pseudogene TRBV3-2) and TRBJ2-7, with D perhaps TRBD1 (6 bases). Germline V gene sequence: CDR1 LGHDT, CDR2 YNNKEL (reference sequence). This CDR3 has 14 residues. The V end was cut by 1 base, the J end by 5 bases, with 12 bases between. DNA of the CDR3: TGTGCCAGCAGCCAAGGGTCGGGGACAAACGAGCAGTACTTC. Translated: CASSQGSGTNEQYF.

The chain is built from TRBV5-4 and TRBJ1-2; D is possibly TRBD1 (6 bases). The CDR3 runs to 13 residues. Germline V gene data show CDR1 as SGHNT and CDR2 as YYREEE (reference sequence). V was clipped by 0 bases and J by 6 bases, with 9 bases between them. The CDR3 sequence: CASSLVGADGYTF. As DNA, the CDR3 is TGTGCCAGCAGCTTGGTGGGGGCGGATGGCTACACCTTC.

This clone was detected only once. V and J are TRBV18 and TRBJ2-2; tentatively, D is TRBD1 or TRBD2 (5 bases each). Germline-derived CDR1 and CDR2 are KGHSH and LQKENI. The V gene lost 3 bases and the J gene lost 2 bases, with 13 bases spanning the gap. The CDR3 is 16 amino acids. In DNA form, the CDR3 reads TGTGCCAGCTCACCGGGGGAAAAGGACAACACCGGGGAGCTGTTTTTT. Encoded protein: CASSPGEKDNTGELFF. The entire variable domain, with the rest obtained from reference TRBV18 and TRBJ2-2, is as follows: NAGVMQNPRHLVRRRGQEARLRCSPMKGHSHVYWYRQLPEEGLKFMVYLQKENIIDESGMPKERFSAEFPKEGPSILRIQQVVRGDSAAYFCASSPGEKDNTGELFFGEGSRLTVL.

This chain uses TRBV9 with TRBJ2-7; no definite D call. This CDR3 has 15 residues. Germline CDR1 reads SGDLS; CDR2 reads YYNGEE. V lost 0 bases, J lost 0 bases, and 10 bases lay in between. The CDR3 DNA reads TGTGCCAGCAGCGTAGAAGGTTTTAGCTCCTACGAGCAGTACTTC. Translation: CASSVEGFSSYEQYF.

This chain's CDR3 is CASSLSTNNYGYTF. The CDR3 DNA follows: TGTGCCAGCAGTTTATCGACTAATAACTATGGCTACACCTTC. The rearrangement joins TRBV27 to TRBJ1-2; D is unclear. Between the trimmed V and J ends, which lost 0 bases and 1 base, there was a span of 6 bases. Germline-derived CDR1 and CDR2 are MNHEY and SMNVEV (reference sequence). The CDR3 spans 14 residues.